The clone carrying this T cell receptor beta chain came up many times. Time point: longitudinal time-point 2. The data derive from a study of neurological immune-mediated disorders. Using its own MiXCR run on the 5' RACE reads, TCRdb lists one record per CDR3 protein. The top ten clones hold about 2.5% of a sample with over 30,000 distinct CDR3 sequences, 10% to 15% of them seen once. Between the trimmed V and J ends, which lost 4 bases and 5 bases, there was a span of 2 bases. The CDR3 totals 11 residues. J is TRBJ1-4 and V is TRBV12-3 or TRBV12-4; no clear D gene. Sequenced: PBMCs. The source is a woman in her thirties or forties in good health. DNA of the CDR3: TGTGCCAGCAGTTCCAATGAAAAACTGTTTTTT. The encoded protein is CASSSNEKLFF.